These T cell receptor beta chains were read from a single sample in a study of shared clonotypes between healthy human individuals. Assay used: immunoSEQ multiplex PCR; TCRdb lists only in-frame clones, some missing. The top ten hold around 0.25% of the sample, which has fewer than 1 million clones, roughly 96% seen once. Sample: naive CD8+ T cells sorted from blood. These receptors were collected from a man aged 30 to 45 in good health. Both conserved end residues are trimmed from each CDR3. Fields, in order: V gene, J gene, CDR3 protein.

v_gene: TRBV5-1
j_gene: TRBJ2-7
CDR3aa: ASSLIDSRYEQY

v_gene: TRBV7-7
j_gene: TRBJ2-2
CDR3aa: ASSLRQGTDTGELF

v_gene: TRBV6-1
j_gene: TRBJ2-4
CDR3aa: ASSDLVWDIQY

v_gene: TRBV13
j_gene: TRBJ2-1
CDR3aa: ASSSLAGSRNEQF

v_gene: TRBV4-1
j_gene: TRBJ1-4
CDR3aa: ASSQDRDFNEKLF

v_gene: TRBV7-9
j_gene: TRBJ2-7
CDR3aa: ASSSSRGRYEQY

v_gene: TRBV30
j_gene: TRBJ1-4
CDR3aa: AWGVDEKLF

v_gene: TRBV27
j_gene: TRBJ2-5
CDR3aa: ASSLVAGMGETQY

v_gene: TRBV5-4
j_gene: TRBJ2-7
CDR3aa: ASSLGPTPGYEQY

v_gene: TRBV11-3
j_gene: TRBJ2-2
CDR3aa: ASSSWTSGTNTGELF

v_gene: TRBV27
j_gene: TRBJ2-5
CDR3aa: ASKRTLGEETQY

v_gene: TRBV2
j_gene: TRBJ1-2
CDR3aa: ARSKGYDYGYT

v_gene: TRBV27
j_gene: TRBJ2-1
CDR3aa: ASSPKTSGNHNEQF

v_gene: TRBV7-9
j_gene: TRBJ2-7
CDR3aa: ASSPGLAGTYEQY

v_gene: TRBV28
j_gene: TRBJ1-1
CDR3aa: ASSPRGRYGTEAF

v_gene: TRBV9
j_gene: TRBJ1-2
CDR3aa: ASTTVGVGYT

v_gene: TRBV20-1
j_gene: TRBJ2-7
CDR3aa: SASGGDEQY

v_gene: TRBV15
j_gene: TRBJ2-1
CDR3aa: ATSRGLAGDEQF

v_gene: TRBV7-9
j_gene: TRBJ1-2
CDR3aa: ASSQEGGT

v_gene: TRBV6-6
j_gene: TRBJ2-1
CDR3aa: ASSYHDDEQF

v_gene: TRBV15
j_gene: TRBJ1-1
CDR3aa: ATSGDGGTEAF

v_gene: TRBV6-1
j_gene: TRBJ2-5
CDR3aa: ASGPRGREETQY

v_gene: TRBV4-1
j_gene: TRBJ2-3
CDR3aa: ASSQGWGTDTQY

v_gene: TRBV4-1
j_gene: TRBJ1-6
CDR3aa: ASSPNNWSPLH

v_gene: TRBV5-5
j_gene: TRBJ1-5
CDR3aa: ASTLGGQGIQPQH

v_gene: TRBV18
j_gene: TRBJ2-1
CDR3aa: ASSPTGDEQF

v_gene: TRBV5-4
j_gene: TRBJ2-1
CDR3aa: ASSQRTSGFTSSYNEQF

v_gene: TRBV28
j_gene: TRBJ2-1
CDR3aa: ASSLAGYNEQF

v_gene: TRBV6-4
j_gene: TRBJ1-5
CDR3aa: ASSKYSNQPQH

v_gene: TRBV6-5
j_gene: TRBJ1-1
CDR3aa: ASSYNGVTTEAF

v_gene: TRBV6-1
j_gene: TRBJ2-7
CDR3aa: AGAGAYEQY

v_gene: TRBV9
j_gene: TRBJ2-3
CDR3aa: ASSDSGSKADTQY

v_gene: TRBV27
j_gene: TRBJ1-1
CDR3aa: ASSMGQGYTEAF

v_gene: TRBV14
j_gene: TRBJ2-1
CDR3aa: ASSQEPSAGPLYNEQF

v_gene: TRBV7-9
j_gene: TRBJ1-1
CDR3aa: ASSLEDRGSVWNTEAF

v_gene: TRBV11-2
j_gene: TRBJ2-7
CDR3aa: ASSFGGSGYEQY

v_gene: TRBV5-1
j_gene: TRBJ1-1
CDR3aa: ASSLGGVEAF

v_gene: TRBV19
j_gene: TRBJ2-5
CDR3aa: ASKELAGEETQY

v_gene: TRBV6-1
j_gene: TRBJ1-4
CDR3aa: ASSDLGGWGEKLF

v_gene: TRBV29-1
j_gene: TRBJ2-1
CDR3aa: SVEEAVAGFYNEQF

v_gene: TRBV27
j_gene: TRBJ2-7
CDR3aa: ASTIGRGGWYEQY

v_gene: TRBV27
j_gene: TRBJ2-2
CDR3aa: ASMSLANTGELF

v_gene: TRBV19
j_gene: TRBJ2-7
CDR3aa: ASSWTSGNNEQY

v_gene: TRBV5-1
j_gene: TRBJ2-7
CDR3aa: ASSLVQGYEQY

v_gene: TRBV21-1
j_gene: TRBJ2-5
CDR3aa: ASSKLGGGWETQY